The clone carrying this T cell receptor (beta chain) was seen more than once but under ten times. Its cognate antigen is unknown. This record comes from a study of OX40 agonist ivuxolimab in advanced cancers. The study, taken as a whole, reports: Fewer expanded clones were found on average in CD4+ than in CD8+ T cells.

V gave up 0 bases and J gave up 2 bases, with 13 bases separating them. This CDR3 is built from 16 residues. The V gene's germline CDR1 is WSHSY and CDR2 SAAADI. Using immunoSEQ multiplex PCR, the repertoire was profiled, and TCRdb retains in-frame clones only, with some absent. The sample contains over 65,000 clones, roughly 80% of which appear only once. The TCR sequence derives from an adult with an advanced solid tumor such as melanoma, head and neck, liver or kidney cancer. The source material was CD4+ or CD8+ T cells sorted from blood, sampled in a trial of the OX40 agonist ivuxolimab. The chain carries TRBV10-2 and TRBJ2-5; D is ambiguous. The CDR3 spells CASSESLGWNQETQYF. CDR3 DNA sequence: TGCGCCAGCAGTGAGTCTCTGGGCTGGAATCAAGAGACCCAGTACTTC.